One sample yielded the 18 T cell receptor beta chains listed below, sequenced in a study of cytomegalovirus exposure and HLA in healthy donors. Researchers ran the PCR with 60 Vbeta and 13 Jbeta primers. The repertoire was sequenced with immunoSEQ multiplex PCR; TCRdb's copy has only in-frame clones and lacks some. The table records around 100,000 clones, around 83% of them present only once. Specimen: PBMCs. These receptors all come from a young man in good health and CMV-seropositive.

The rearrangement uses TRBV2 and TRBJ1-3; 8 bases fit TRBD1. This CDR3 has 15 residues. Trimming removed 8 bases from V and 1 base from J; junction bases left unmatched: 7. CDR1 is SNHLY, CDR2 FYNNEI, per germline. The CDR3 nucleotides are TGTGCCAGCCGACAGGGGATAAGTTCTGGAAACACCATATATTTT. Residues: CASRQGISSGNTIYF.

This clone was found once. The chain couples TRBV6-5 to TRBJ2-1; TRBD1 agrees at 7 bases. V gave up 2 bases and J gave up 2 bases; unmatched junction bases: 6. Germline assignment: CDR1 MNHEY and CDR2 SVGAGI. This CDR3 comprises 16 residues. CDR3 DNA sequence: TGTGCCAGCAGTTACCTCCGGGACAGCCCCTACAATGAGCAGTTCTTC. Translated, it gives CASSYLRDSPYNEQFF.

The chain recombines TRBV1 with TRBJ1-1; the tabulated D call, TRBD1, remains unverified against the DNA. TRBV1 is a recognized pseudogene. The CDR3 extends over 17 amino acids. The CDR3: CTSSPCPPGTGVAEAFF. Written as DNA, the CDR3 is TGCACCAGCAGCCCCTGCCCCCCCGGGACAGGGGTGGCTGAAGCTTTCTTT.

As for this clone: Other nucleotide sequences in the sample specify the same CDR3. The chain carries TRBV5-6 and TRBJ2-7; maybe TRBD1 (5 bases). The germline gives CDR1 SGHDT, CDR2 YYEEEE. CDR3 length: 16 amino acids. The CDR3 sequence is CASSLAGRVEPYEQYV. In nucleotides, the CDR3 is TGTGCCAGCAGCTTGGCCGGCAGGGTGGAACCCTACGAGCAATACGTC.

The V call is TRBV11-2, the J call TRBJ2-7; perhaps TRBD2 as D (6 bases). Germline V gene data show CDR1 as SGHAT and CDR2 as FQNNGV. Trimming cost V 1 base and J 5 bases, with 12 bases left between them. The CDR3 extends over 14 amino acids. The CDR3, as DNA: TGTGCCAGCAGCTTAGTCTTAGCTAGCGACGAGCAGTACGTC. Its translation: CASSLVLASDEQYV.

V usage is TRBV2 and J usage is TRBJ2-1, with a weak D call TRBD2 (6 bases). Germline CDR1 and CDR2: SNHLY and FYNNEI. The CDR3 is made up of 15 amino acids. V was trimmed by 6 bases and J by 8 bases, leaving 20 bases between them. The CDR3 loop is CASRNLGGGPYEQFF. The CDR3 DNA reads TGTGCCAGCAGGAACCTTGGCGGAGGGCCTTATGAGCAGTTCTTC.

The chain carries TRBV2 and TRBJ2-1; D is possibly TRBD2 (6 bases). Germline assignment: CDR1 SNHLY and CDR2 FYNNEI. CDR3 length: 15 amino acids. Trimming cost V 3 bases and J 10 bases, with 19 bases left between them. CDR3 in DNA: TGTGCCAGCAGTGACGGGGGAGAAGCCCCCCGGGAGCAGTTCTTC. Translation gives CASSDGGEAPREQFF.

This clone has a handful of counts. The chain couples TRBV6-1 to TRBJ1-3, with no clear D. The germline V and J ends were trimmed by 5 bases and 5 bases, with 4 bases remaining between them. The CDR3 consists of 11 residues. Germline V gene sequence: CDR1 MNHNS, CDR2 SASEGT. CDR3 sequence reads: CASSSRNTIYF. The CDR3 DNA reads as TGTGCCAGCAGTTCTAGAAACACCATATATTTT.

V is TRBV28 and J is TRBJ2-5, with TRBD2 identical over 14 bases. The CDR3 totals 16 residues. The junction had 5 bases not matched to a gene; V was cut back by 3 bases and J by 5 bases. The germline gives CDR1 MDHEN, CDR2 SYDVKM. CDR3 coding DNA: TGTGCCAGCAGTTTGGGACTAGCGGGGGTAAGGGAGACCCAGTACTTC. As protein: CASSLGLAGVRETQYF. Variable domain in full (rest from reference TRBV28 and TRBJ2-5): DVKVTQSSRYLVKRTGEKVFLECVQDMDHENMFWYRQDPGLGLRLIYFSYDVKMKEKGDIPEGYSVSREKKERFSLILESASTNQTSMYLCASSLGLAGVRETQYFGPGTRLLVL.

The V gene is TRBV9, the J gene TRBJ1-2; maybe TRBD1 (6 bases). This CDR3 is built from 13 residues. Germline V CDR1 and CDR2: SGDLS, YYNGEE. V shed 5 bases and J shed 8 bases, with 16 bases lying between them. In nucleotides, the CDR3 is TGTGCCAGCAGTACAGGGCTACGGGACGGCTACACCTTC. Protein sequence: CASSTGLRDGYTF. The variable domain in full, with the rest retrieved from reference TRBV9 and TRBJ1-2, is DSGVTQTPKHLITATGQRVTLRCSPRSGDLSVYWYQQSLDQGLQFLIQYYNGEERAKGNILERFSAQQFPDLHSELNLSSLELGDSALYFCASSTGLRDGYTFGSGTRLTVV.

As concerns this clone: This same CDR3 is encoded by further DNA sequences in the sample. The chain has TRBV5-4 and TRBJ2-5, with D maybe TRBD1 (5 bases). V lost 0 bases, J lost 2 bases, and 8 bases lay in between. Germline values: CDR1 SGHNT, CDR2 YYREEE (reference sequence). CDR3 length: 14 amino acids. In DNA form, the CDR3 reads TGTGCCAGCAGCTTGGGACAGACACAAGAGACCCAGTACTTC. Residues: CASSLGQTQETQYF.

The chain couples TRBV6-5 to TRBJ1-4, with TRBD1 as a possible D gene (6 bases). The germline V gene encodes CDR1 MNHEY and CDR2 SVGAGI. The CDR3 consists of 14 residues. With 6 bases removed from V and 8 bases from J, the gap between germline ends came to 16 bases. CDR3 in DNA: TGTGCCAGCAGGGACCGGGACACTAGGGAAAAACTGTTTTTT. The encoded protein is CASRDRDTREKLFF.

V usage is TRBV6-4 and J usage is TRBJ2-5; TRBD2 matches at 9 bases. Germline trimming cut 4 bases from V and 5 bases from J; bases unmatched to any gene: 14. This CDR3 spans 17 amino acids. Germline loops: CDR1 MRHNA, CDR2 SNTAGT. CDR3 bases: TGTGCCAGCAGTGTCCCGGGACTAGCAAGAGAAGCGGAGACCCAGTACTTC. Translating gives CASSVPGLAREAETQYF.

The V gene is TRBV28, the J gene TRBJ1-6; D remains unclear. The CDR3 loop spans 15 amino acids. V was cut by 7 bases and J by 0 bases, with 10 bases left in between. Per germline, CDR1 MDHEN and CDR2 SYDVKM. CDR3 nucleotides: TGTGCCAGCACCCCTCCGAGCTCCTATAATTCACCCCTCCACTTT. As protein: CASTPPSSYNSPLHF.

This clone was counted a few times. The chain combines TRBV5-1 with TRBJ2-1; D unresolved. The CDR3 is 14 residues long. Germline V gene data show CDR1 as SGHRS and CDR2 as YFSETQ. V lost 2 bases, J lost 2 bases, and 8 bases lay in between. This CDR3 reads CASSFRVPYNEQFF. The DNA of the CDR3 is TGCGCCAGCAGCTTCCGGGTCCCCTACAATGAGCAGTTCTTC.

This chain links TRBV5-4 with TRBJ2-1; 9 nucleotides line up with TRBD2. This CDR3 is built from 15 residues. The trim removed 4 bases at V and 2 bases at J, leaving 4 bases unmatched. The V gene's germline CDR1 is SGHNT and CDR2 YYREEE (reference sequence). In DNA, the CDR3 is TGTGCCAGCAGCCCGACTAGCGGAACCTACAATGAGCAGTTCTTC. Translated: CASSPTSGTYNEQFF.

V gene TRBV11-2 combines with J gene TRBJ2-3; TRBD2 aligns across 11 bases. Trimming took 1 base from V and 9 from J; bases not matched to a gene: 9. The CDR3 is made up of 16 amino acids. Germline V CDR1 and CDR2: SGHAT, FQNNGV. CDR3 nucleotide sequence: TGTGCCAGCAGCTTAGCGACTAGCGGGATTTTCTCGACGCAGTATTTT. Translated: CASSLATSGIFSTQYF.

Turning to this clone: An end of the junction differs from the germline gene, which may be a read error. The chain links TRBV5-6 to TRBJ2-3; D perhaps matches TRBD2 (6 bases). CDR1 is SGHDT and CDR2 is YYEEEE in the germline V gene. The CDR3 spans 14 residues. The CDR3 is CASRLGLRTDTQYF. The CDR3 bases are TGTGCCAGCAGATTGGGACTGAGAACAGATACGCAGTATTTT.